This entry lists 31 T cell receptor beta chains sequenced from one sample in a study of CD8+ T cells in alopecia areata. Sequencing relied on a cDNA template that was reverse transcribed from extracted RNA. Some clones are missing from TCRdb's copy, which holds only in-frame ones; the method was immunoSEQ multiplex PCR. This table has about 140,000 clones, 40% to 55% appearing once. Sequencing was performed on CD4+ T cells sorted from blood, taken at week 0. The receptor source for this set is a human donor with alopecia areata.

This clone was counted a few times. This sequence joins TRBV29-1 and TRBJ1-1; D is possibly TRBD1 (6 bases). Germline V gene sequence: CDR1 SQVTM, CDR2 ANQGSEA. V lost 6 bases to trimming and J lost 1 base, with 15 bases between them. The CDR3 runs to 14 residues. The DNA for the CDR3 is TGCAGCGTCGAGGCGGGGGGGCCGAACACTGAAGCTTTCTTT. This translates into CSVEAGGPNTEAFF.

The chain is built from TRBV5-5 and TRBJ1-5; D call uncertain. Germline V gene data show CDR1 as SGHKS and CDR2 as YYEKEE (reference sequence). The CDR3 covers 13 residues. Trimming removed 5 bases at V and 10 bases at J, with 16 bases between. The CDR3 nucleotides are TGTGCCAGCAGACCCGGGCCGGAGGGACCCCAGCATTTT. This sequence encodes CASRPGPEGPQHF.

V and J are TRBV28 and TRBJ2-5; 8 bases match TRBD2. Trimming took 4 bases from V and 5 from J; bases not matched to a gene: 6. The germline V gene has CDR1 MDHEN and CDR2 SYDVKM. This CDR3 contains 14 residues. This CDR3 reads CASSSPAGAETQYF. CDR3 nucleotide sequence: TGTGCCAGCAGTTCCCCAGCGGGAGCGGAGACCCAGTACTTC. The full variable domain, rest sourced from reference TRBV28 and TRBJ2-5, is DVKVTQSSRYLVKRTGEKVFLECVQDMDHENMFWYRQDPGLGLRLIYFSYDVKMKEKGDIPEGYSVSREKKERFSLILESASTNQTSMYLCASSSPAGAETQYFGPGTRLLVL.

This rearrangement joins TRBV29-1 to TRBJ2-5; 9 nucleotides line up with TRBD1. This CDR3 has 13 residues. Germline CDR1 is SQVTM and CDR2 is ANQGSEA. Losses at the gene ends were 7 bases for V and 4 bases for J; bases not matched to a gene: 7. DNA for the CDR3: TGCAGCGCCGGACAGGGGAGCGGAGAGACCCAGTACTTC. It encodes CSAGQGSGETQYF.

This clone was picked up a small number of times. The CDR3 does not end in the conserved phenylalanine or tryptophan, so this is likely a read error. No DNA is shown, since the ends of the CDR3 on it are uncertain; the CDR3 is the one TCRdb lists. The gene calls are TRBV27 and TRBJ1-2; the table names TRBD1, a call not compared with the DNA. Including both end residues, the CDR3 is 12 amino acids long. Germline CDR1 and CDR2: MNHEY and SMNVEV (reference sequence). The CDR3: CASSLSAQGRAG.

This clone turned up a few times. The J gene is TRBJ1-2, the V gene TRBV2; 7 nucleotides match TRBD1. V lost 6 bases, J lost 7 bases, and 11 bases stayed unmatched. The germline CDR1 and CDR2 sequences are SNHLY and FYNNEI. This CDR3 spans 14 amino acids. The CDR3 protein is CASRGGQTTGGYTF. The CDR3 DNA is TGTGCCAGCAGGGGGGGACAGACGACCGGTGGCTACACCTTC. The variable domain in full, completed from reference TRBV2 and TRBJ1-2, reads EPEVTQTPSHQVTQMGQEVILRCVPISNHLYFYWYRQILGQKVEFLVSFYNNEISEKSEIFDDQFSVERPDGSNFTLKIRSTKLEDSAMYFCASRGGQTTGGYTFGSGTRLTVV.

The V gene is TRBV27, the J gene TRBJ2-7, with 9 bases aligning to TRBD1. The CDR3 runs 15 residues. CDR1 and CDR2 (germline): MNHEY, SMNVEV (reference sequence). The V segment lost 9 bases and the J segment 6 bases; nucleotides outside the gene matches: 15. CDR3 sequence (DNA): TGTGCCAGTTGTAGGGACAGGGCGACAGGGTGCGAGCAGTACTTC. Protein product: CASCRDRATGCEQYF.

V gene TRBV9 combines with J gene TRBJ2-7, with 8 bases fitting TRBD2. CDR1 SGDLS and CDR2 YYNGEE come from the germline V gene. The CDR3 has 14 amino acids. J gave up 7 bases and V 1 base, and 7 bases lay outside the gene matches. The CDR3 bases are TGTGCCAGCAGCGTAACGGGAGGGCCGCGGGAGCAGTACTTC. This sequence encodes CASSVTGGPREQYF.

This clone was observed a few times. The rearrangement joins TRBV2 to TRBJ2-6, with TRBD1 matching 7 bases. The V gene's germline CDR1 is SNHLY and CDR2 FYNNEI. The V segment lost 11 bases and the J segment 1 base; nucleotides outside the gene matches: 11. CDR3 length: 16 residues. CDR3: CAGTGTAGSGANVLTF. As DNA, the CDR3 is TGTGCCGGAACCGGGACAGCCGGTTCTGGGGCCAACGTCCTGACTTTC.

V and J are TRBV29-1 and TRBJ2-7, with 8 bases lining up with TRBD1. With V trimmed by 2 bases and J by 7 bases, 7 bases remained unmatched. The CDR3 loop spans 13 amino acids. CDR1 is SQVTM, CDR2 ANQGSEA, per germline. The CDR3 region has the DNA TGCAGCGTTGAAAGGAGCACAGGGGGAGAGCAGTACTTC. Its protein product is CSVERSTGGEQYF.

By frequency in the sample, this clone is medium-sized. The V and J genes are TRBV4-1 and TRBJ2-3; TRBD2 aligns across 11 bases. Losses at the gene ends were 2 bases for V and 9 bases for J; bases not matched to a gene: 7. Germline V gene sequence: CDR1 MGHRA, CDR2 YSYEKL. There are 15 residues in the CDR3. Here the CDR3 DNA reads TGCGCCAGCAGCCAAACTAGCGGGAGACAGTACACGCAGTATTTT. Amino acids: CASSQTSGRQYTQYF.

J is TRBJ2-5 and V is TRBV5-1; the D is unclear. The CDR3 runs to 14 residues. Between the trimmed V and J ends, which lost 1 base and 2 bases, there was a span of 9 bases. Germline V CDR1 and CDR2: SGHRS, YFSETQ. The CDR3 loop reads CASSLTPSQETQYF. The CDR3 DNA sequence: TGCGCCAGCAGCTTGACTCCTTCTCAAGAGACCCAGTACTTC. Complete variable domain (other parts from reference TRBV5-1 and TRBJ2-5): KAGVTQTPRYLIKTRGQQVTLSCSPISGHRSVSWYQQTPGQGLQFLFEYFSETQRNKGNFPGRFSGRQFSNSRSEMNVSTLELGDSALYLCASSLTPSQETQYFGPGTRLLVL.

This clone was counted a few times. This chain joins TRBV7-2 and TRBJ2-3; TRBD1 matches 8 bases. There are 17 residues in the CDR3. V lost 5 bases, J lost 2 bases, and 12 bases stayed unmatched. In germline, CDR1 is SGHTA, CDR2 FQGNSA. Here the CDR3 reads CASSKRGDRSPTDTQYF. The CDR3 DNA reads as TGTGCCAGCAGCAAAAGAGGGGACAGGTCGCCCACAGATACGCAGTATTTT.

The chain couples TRBV7-9 to TRBJ2-3; D perhaps matches TRBD2 (6 bases). The CDR3 length is 13 residues. Germline CDR1 SEHNR, CDR2 FQNEAQ (reference sequence). The germline V and J ends were trimmed by 5 bases and 4 bases, with 10 bases remaining between them. CDR3 sequence (DNA): TGTGCCAGCAGCGGGACTTCACCAGATACGCAGTATTTT. Residues: CASSGTSPDTQYF.

The rearrangement uses TRBV6-5 and TRBJ2-7, with D perhaps TRBD1 (6 bases). Looked up from germline, CDR1 is MNHEY and CDR2 is SVGAGI. V lost 6 bases to trimming and J lost 2 bases, with 11 bases between them. The CDR3 totals 13 residues. The CDR3 sequence: CASRYGQTYEQYF. The CDR3 DNA is TGTGCCAGCAGGTATGGACAGACCTACGAGCAGTACTTC.

The chain links TRBV28 to TRBJ2-7; 9 nucleotides line up with TRBD1. The CDR3 loop spans 14 amino acids. V shed 3 bases, J shed 12 bases, and the junction held 12 bases outside the gene matches. Germline V CDR1 and CDR2: MDHEN, SYDVKM. CDR3: CASSFSGGGGQGYF. The DNA of the CDR3 is TGTGCCAGCAGTTTTTCAGGGGGAGGGGGACAGGGGTACTTC.

The CDR3 coding sequence is TGTGCCTGGACCACCGGACAGGGCTTCCAAGAGACCCAGTACTTC. Translated, it gives CAWTTGQGFQETQYF. The genes are TRBV30 and TRBJ2-5; TRBD1 agrees at 8 bases. Germline lookup yields CDR1 GTSNPN and CDR2 SVGIG (reference sequence). V gave up 4 bases and J gave up 1 base; unmatched junction bases: 8. The length of the CDR3 is 15 residues.

This clone was counted a few times. The chain carries TRBV30 and TRBJ1-1, with D unresolved. There are 13 residues in the CDR3. V was pared by 2 bases and J by 5 bases, with 12 bases between. Germline V lookup: CDR1 GTSNPN, CDR2 SVGIG (reference sequence). In DNA form, the CDR3 reads TGTGCCTGGAGTCCAGGACTACTAACTGAAGCTTTCTTT. Protein: CAWSPGLLTEAFF. Using reference TRBV30 and TRBJ1-1 for the parts outside the CDR3, the full variable domain is SQTIHQWPATLVQPVGSPLSLECTVEGTSNPNLYWYRQAAGRGLQLLFYSVGIGQISSEVPQNLSASRPQDRQFILSSKKLLLSDSGFYLCAWSPGLLTEAFFGQGTRLTVV.

This clone was seen more than once but under ten times. This chain links TRBV5-1 with TRBJ2-1, with TRBD2 matching over 11 bases. CDR1 and CDR2 from the germline V gene are SGHRS and YFSETQ. The CDR3 length is 15 residues. Losses at the gene ends were 0 bases for V and 6 bases for J; bases not matched to a gene: 2. The CDR3 nucleotides read TGCGCCAGCAGCTTGGAGGGGACTAGCGGCAATGAGCAGTTCTTC. This translates into CASSLEGTSGNEQFF.

The V and J genes are TRBV29-1 and TRBJ2-1; possible D gene TRBD2, 6 bases. The germline V and J ends were trimmed by 3 bases and 6 bases, with 15 bases remaining between them. The CDR3 sequence is 14 residues long. From germline, CDR1 is SQVTM and CDR2 ANQGSEA. CDR3 residues: CSVDAGSNGNEQFF. The CDR3 nucleotides read TGCAGCGTTGATGCGGGGAGCAATGGCAATGAGCAGTTCTTC.

This clone was observed a handful of times. The V call is TRBV29-1, the J call TRBJ1-3; D gene uncertain. CDR1 SQVTM and CDR2 ANQGSEA come from the germline V gene. Trimming took 6 bases from V and 0 from J, leaving 9 bases between them. This CDR3 spans 13 amino acids. For the CDR3, the DNA is TGCAGCGTATGTCCAGTCTCTGGAAACACCATATATTTT. The encoded protein is CSVCPVSGNTIYF. Looking up the rest from reference TRBV29-1 and TRBJ1-3 gives the full variable domain: SAVISQKPSRDICQRGTSLTIQCQVDSQVTMMFWYRQQPGQSLTLIATANQGSEATYESGFVIDKFPISRPNLTFSTLTVSNMSPEDSSIYLCSVCPVSGNTIYFGEGSWLTVV.

The chain has TRBV25-1 and TRBJ2-2; no definite D call. The CDR3 sequence is 15 residues long. V was cut by 4 bases and J by 4 bases, with 13 bases left in between. Germline assignment: CDR1 MGHDK and CDR2 SYGVNS. This CDR3 is CASSASVGITGELFF. The CDR3 coding sequence is TGTGCCAGCAGTGCCTCAGTAGGGATCACCGGGGAGCTGTTTTTT.

This clone was counted a few times. The J gene is TRBJ1-2, the V gene TRBV29-1, with unresolved D. CDR1 is SQVTM, CDR2 ANQGSEA, per germline. The CDR3 runs to 13 residues. Trimming stripped 3 bases from V and 4 bases from J, with 12 bases between. The CDR3 DNA reads TGCAGCGTTGAGGACCACGACCTCTATGGCTACACCTTC. It encodes CSVEDHDLYGYTF.

The chain has TRBV21-1 and TRBJ1-1. TRBV21-1 is given as a pseudogene. This CDR3 region has 14 residues. CDR3 bases: TGTGCCAGCAGCAAATATGGGGGAACCGCTGAAGCTTTCTTT. It specifies CASSKYGGTAEAFF.

J is TRBJ2-7 and V is TRBV6-6; 9 nucleotides align to TRBD2. CDR3 length: 16 amino acids. The junction had 8 bases not matched to a gene; V was cut back by 5 bases and J by 0 bases. In germline, CDR1 is MNHNY, CDR2 SVGAGI (reference sequence). DNA for the CDR3: TGTGCCAGCAGTCCCGATACTAGCGGGCGCTCCTACGAGCAGTACTTC. Translated: CASSPDTSGRSYEQYF.

This clone was detected ten times or more. The rearrangement uses TRBV5-1 and TRBJ1-2; 8 nucleotides align to TRBD1. The germline gives CDR1 SGHRS, CDR2 YFSETQ. This CDR3 has 14 residues. The V and J ends lost 4 bases and 12 bases, in that order; junction bases with no gene match: 14. The CDR3: CASSPQGAGEPDTF. CDR3 DNA: TGCGCCAGCAGCCCCCAGGGGGCCGGGGAACCCGACACCTTC.

The chain links TRBV4-1 to TRBJ2-7; D is ambiguous. Trimming took off 3 bases at V and 6 bases at J, with 9 bases between the two ends. In germline, CDR1 is MGHRA, CDR2 YSYEKL. The CDR3 covers 12 residues. Here the CDR3 DNA reads TGCGCCAGCAGCCAGGAGTTGGGCGAGCAGTACTTC. Translation gives CASSQELGEQYF.

This chain links TRBV4-2 with TRBJ2-2; D is unresolved. Germline CDR1 LGHNA, CDR2 YNFKEQ. The CDR3 extends over 17 amino acids. The germline V and J ends were trimmed by 0 bases and 0 bases, with 11 bases remaining between them. The CDR3 DNA reads as TGTGCCAGCAGCCAAGATGAGAACTGGGCGAACACCGGGGAGCTGTTTTTT. It is translated as CASSQDENWANTGELFF.

The rearrangement links TRBV5-6 to TRBJ2-5, with a tentative D call TRBD2 (6 bases). The ends were cut back, 2 bases at V and 7 bases at J, with 6 bases in the middle. The germline gives CDR1 SGHDT, CDR2 YYEEEE. The CDR3 covers 11 residues. The CDR3 sequence is CASSFGRTQYF. The CDR3, as DNA: TGTGCCAGCAGCTTCGGGAGGACCCAGTACTTC.

V is TRBV7-9 and J is TRBJ2-2; TRBD1 matches at 8 bases. The CDR3 length is 15 residues. V gave up 5 bases and J gave up 4 bases; unmatched junction bases: 6. Germline lookup yields CDR1 SEHNR and CDR2 FQNEAQ (reference sequence). CDR3: CASSLDRAGTGELFF. DNA for the CDR3: TGTGCCAGCAGCCTGGACAGGGCGGGCACCGGGGAGCTGTTTTTT. Looking up the rest from reference TRBV7-9 and TRBJ2-2 gives the full variable domain: DTGVSQNPRHKITKRGQNVTFRCDPISEHNRLYWYRQTLGQGPEFLTYFQNEAQLEKSRLLSDRFSAERPKGSFSTLEIQRTEQGDSAMYLCASSLDRAGTGELFFGEGSRLTVL.

J is TRBJ1-2 and V is TRBV30, with a tentative D call TRBD1 (5 bases). Germline V gene sequence: CDR1 GTSNPN, CDR2 SVGIG (reference sequence). This CDR3 spans 13 amino acids. V lost 2 bases and J lost 5, with 12 bases in between. The CDR3 DNA reads as TGTGCCTGGAGTCCGGGACTTTCATATGGCTACACCTTC. Translation: CAWSPGLSYGYTF.